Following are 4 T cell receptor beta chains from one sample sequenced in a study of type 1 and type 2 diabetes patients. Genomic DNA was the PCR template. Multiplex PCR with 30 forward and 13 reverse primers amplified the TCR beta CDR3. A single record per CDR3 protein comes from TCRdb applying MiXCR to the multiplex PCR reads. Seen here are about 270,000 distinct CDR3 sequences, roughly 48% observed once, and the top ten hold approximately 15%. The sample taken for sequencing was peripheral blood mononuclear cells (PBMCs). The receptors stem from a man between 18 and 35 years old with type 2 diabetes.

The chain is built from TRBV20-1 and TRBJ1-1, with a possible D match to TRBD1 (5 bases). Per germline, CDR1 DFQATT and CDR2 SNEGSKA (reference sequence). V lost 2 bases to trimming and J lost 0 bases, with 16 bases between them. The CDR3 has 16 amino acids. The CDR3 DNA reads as TGCAGTGCTAGATCAGCGGTTGACAGACTGAACACTGAAGCTTTCTTT. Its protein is CSARSAVDRLNTEAFF.

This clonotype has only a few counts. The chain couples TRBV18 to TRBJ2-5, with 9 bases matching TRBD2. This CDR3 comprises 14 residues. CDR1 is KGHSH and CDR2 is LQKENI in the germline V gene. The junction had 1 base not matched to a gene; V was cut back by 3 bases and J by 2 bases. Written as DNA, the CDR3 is TGTGCCAGCTCACCGGCGGGGGGGCAAGAGACCCAGTACTTC. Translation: CASSPAGGQETQYF.

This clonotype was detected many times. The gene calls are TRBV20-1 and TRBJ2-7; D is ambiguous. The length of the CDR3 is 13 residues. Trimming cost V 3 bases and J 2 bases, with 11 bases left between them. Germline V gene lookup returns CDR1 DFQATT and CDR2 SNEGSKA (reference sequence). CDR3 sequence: CSARRLETYEQYF. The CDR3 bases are TGCAGTGCTAGGCGGCTAGAGACCTACGAGCAGTACTTC.

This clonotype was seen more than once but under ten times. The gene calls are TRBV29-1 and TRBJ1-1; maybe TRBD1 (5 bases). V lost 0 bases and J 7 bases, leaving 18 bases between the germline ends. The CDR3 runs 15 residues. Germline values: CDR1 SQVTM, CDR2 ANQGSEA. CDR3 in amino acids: CSVEDLVTKGVEAFF. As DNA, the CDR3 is TGCAGCGTTGAAGATCTAGTTACAAAAGGGGTTGAAGCTTTCTTT.